This is a list of T cell receptor beta chains from one sample in a study of blood T cell repertoires in COVID-19. The assay was immunoSEQ multiplex PCR, and TCRdb's table has in-frame clones only and misses some. Counted here are tens of thousands of clones, 90% occurring once; the ten biggest clones make up 1.3%. Sequencing input: peripheral blood. These TCRs come from a man aged 55 to 70 with acute or convalescent COVID-19. CDR3s include the opening cysteine and the closing phenylalanine or tryptophan. Fields, in order: clone size, J gene, D gene, V gene, CDR3 protein, CDR3 DNA. D genes are given only for firm matches. For some rows the clone size is stated as once, few or many, or as a class when expanded; others skip it.

size: .
J: TRBJ1-2
D: TRBD1
V: TRBV19
CDR3: CASSIFPGTGADGYTF
DNA: TGTGCCAGTAGTATTTTCCCAGGGACAGGGGCCGATGGCTACACCTTC

size: .
J: TRBJ2-2
D: .
V: TRBV6-5
CDR3: CASSYNRDTGELFF
DNA: TGTGCCAGCAGTTACAACAGGGACACCGGGGAGCTGTTTTTT

size: .
J: TRBJ2-2
D: TRBD2
V: TRBV3-1/TRBV3-2
CDR3: CASSQGAGDTGELFF
DNA: TGTGCCAGCAGCCAAGGAGCGGGGGACACCGGGGAGCTGTTTTTT

size: .
J: TRBJ2-5
D: .
V: TRBV5-1
CDR3: CASSLSGGIQETQYF
DNA: TGCGCCAGCAGCTTATCTGGGGGCATTCAAGAGACCCAGTACTTC

size: once
J: TRBJ1-1
D: .
V: TRBV3-1/TRBV3-2
CDR3: CASSRGDITEAFF
DNA: TGTGCCAGCAGCCGAGGGGACATTACTGAAGCTTTCTTT

size: .
J: TRBJ1-5
D: TRBD1
V: TRBV6-1
CDR3: CASSELRDRGYQPQHF
DNA: TGTGCCAGCAGTGAACTACGGGACAGGGGTTATCAGCCCCAGCATTTT

size: .
J: TRBJ1-1
D: TRBD1
V: TRBV9
CDR3: CASSTGTGGEAFF
DNA: TGTGCCAGCAGCACCGGGACAGGGGGTGAAGCTTTCTTT

size: once
J: TRBJ1-1
D: .
V: TRBV12-5
CDR3: CASGPPRGTNTEAFF
DNA: TGTGCTAGTGGCCCTCCCCGGGGAACGAACACTGAAGCTTTCTTT

size: .
J: TRBJ2-1
D: .
V: TRBV5-1
CDR3: CASSMAGQNFHEQFF
DNA: TGCGCCAGCAGCATGGCGGGACAGAATTTCCATGAGCAGTTCTTC

size: .
J: TRBJ2-1
D: .
V: TRBV9
CDR3: CASSESGITYNEQFF
DNA: TGTGCCAGCAGCGAATCCGGGATAACATACAATGAGCAGTTCTTC

size: .
J: TRBJ1-1
D: .
V: TRBV2
CDR3: CASRQDFTSLAFF
DNA: TGTGCCAGCCGGCAGGACTTCACTTCGCTAGCTTTCTTT

size: once
J: TRBJ2-7
D: .
V: TRBV18
CDR3: CASSPGPGAYEQYF
DNA: TGTGCCAGCTCACCGGGTCCAGGGGCCTACGAGCAGTACTTC

size: .
J: TRBJ2-3
D: .
V: TRBV14
CDR3: CASSQDQYSSTDTQYF
DNA: TGTGCCAGCAGCCAAGATCAATACTCTAGCACAGATACGCAGTATTTT

size: once
J: TRBJ1-1
D: TRBD1
V: TRBV3-1/TRBV3-2
CDR3: CASSQGQGEAFF
DNA: TGTGCCAGCAGCCAGGGACAGGGGGAGGCTTTCTTT

size: .
J: TRBJ1-5
D: .
V: TRBV19
CDR3: CASHPGQVYNQPQHF
DNA: TGTGCCAGTCACCCTGGGCAGGTCTACAATCAGCCCCAGCATTTT

size: .
J: TRBJ1-6
D: .
V: TRBV7-6
CDR3: CASSLWGGDSPLHF
DNA: TGTGCCAGCAGCTTATGGGGGGGCGATTCACCCCTCCACTTT

size: .
J: TRBJ1-2
D: TRBD1
V: TRBV30
CDR3: CAWSAGQGYGYTF
DNA: TGTGCCTGGAGTGCCGGACAGGGCTATGGCTACACCTTC

size: .
J: TRBJ1-5
D: TRBD1
V: TRBV7-2
CDR3: CASSPGAGGNYQPQHF
DNA: TGTGCCAGCAGCCCAGGGGCAGGGGGCAACTATCAGCCCCAGCATTTT

size: .
J: TRBJ1-3
D: TRBD1
V: TRBV9
CDR3: CASSLTGGYGNTIYF
DNA: TGTGCCAGCAGCTTAACAGGGGGCTACGGAAACACCATATATTTT

size: .
J: TRBJ2-1
D: TRBD2
V: TRBV11-2
CDR3: CASSFQRGDNEQFF
DNA: TGTGCCAGCAGCTTCCAGCGGGGAGACAATGAGCAGTTCTTC

size: .
J: TRBJ1-4
D: TRBD1
V: TRBV7-9
CDR3: CASSLDRAPNEKLFF
DNA: TGTGCCAGCAGCCTCGACAGGGCCCCGAATGAAAAACTGTTTTTT

size: .
J: TRBJ2-7
D: TRBD1
V: TRBV5-4
CDR3: CASSSSGTAYEQYF
DNA: TGTGCCAGCAGCTCTTCCGGGACAGCCTACGAGCAGTACTTC

size: .
J: TRBJ1-1
D: TRBD1
V: TRBV14
CDR3: CASSRLDRDTEAFF
DNA: TGTGCCAGCAGCCGATTGGACAGGGACACTGAAGCTTTCTTT

size: once
J: TRBJ2-6
D: TRBD1
V: TRBV10-3
CDR3: CAISLRQGSSGANVLTF
DNA: TGTGCCATCAGTCTACGACAGGGTAGCTCTGGGGCCAACGTCCTGACTTTC

size: .
J: TRBJ1-5
D: .
V: TRBV3-1/TRBV3-2
CDR3: CASSQEINQPQHF
DNA: TGTGCCAGCAGCCAAGAAATAAATCAGCCCCAGCATTTT

size: .
J: TRBJ2-3
D: .
V: TRBV11-2
CDR3: CASSPVTSPSTDTQYF
DNA: TGTGCCAGCAGCCCCGTGACATCCCCTAGCACAGATACGCAGTATTTT